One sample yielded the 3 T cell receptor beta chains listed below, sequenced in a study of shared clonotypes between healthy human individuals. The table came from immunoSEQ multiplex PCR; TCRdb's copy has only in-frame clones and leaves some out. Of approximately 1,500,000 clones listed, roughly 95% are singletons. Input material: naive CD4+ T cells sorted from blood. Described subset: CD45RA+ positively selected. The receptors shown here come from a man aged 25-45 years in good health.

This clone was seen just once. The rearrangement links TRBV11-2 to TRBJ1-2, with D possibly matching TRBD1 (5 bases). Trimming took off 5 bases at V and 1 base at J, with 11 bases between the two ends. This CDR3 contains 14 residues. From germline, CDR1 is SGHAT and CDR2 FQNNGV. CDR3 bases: TGTGCCAGCAGCCGTCCAGGGAGTAACTATGGCTACACCTTC. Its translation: CASSRPGSNYGYTF.

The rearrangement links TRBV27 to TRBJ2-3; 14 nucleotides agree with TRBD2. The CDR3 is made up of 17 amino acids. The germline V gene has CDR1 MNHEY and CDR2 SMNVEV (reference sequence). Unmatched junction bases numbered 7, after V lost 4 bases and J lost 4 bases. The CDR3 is CASSSPGLAGGADTQYF. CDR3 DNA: TGTGCCAGCAGTTCCCCTGGACTAGCGGGAGGCGCAGATACGCAGTATTTT.

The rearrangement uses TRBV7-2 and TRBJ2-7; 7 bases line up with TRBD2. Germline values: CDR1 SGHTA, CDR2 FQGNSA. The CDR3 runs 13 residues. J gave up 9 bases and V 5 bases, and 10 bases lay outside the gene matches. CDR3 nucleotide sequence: TGTGCCAGCAGCCCTAGGGACTATGACGGGCAGTACTTC. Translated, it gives CASSPRDYDGQYF.